This TCR beta chain was recovered during a study of T cells in Graves' hyperthyroidism and ophthalmopathy. Study-level background: At initial diagnosis, before any treatment had begun, peripheral blood was obtained.

Turning to this clonotype: Its matching antigen is unknown.

The study's findings and limits: Ophthalmopathy onset followed model prediction by a median about six months.

The hyperthyroidism was newly diagnosed and had lasted under 2 months; the patients were aged 18 to 65. V lost 4 bases and J lost 6; bases outside the gene matches: 2. Germline lookup yields CDR1 MNHNS and CDR2 SASEGT. This CDR3 region has 14 residues. Authors of the study amplified TCR beta CDR3 regions from RNA transcripts. The primer set for the first-round RT-PCR of the TCR CDR3 was HTBI. A single record per CDR3 protein comes from TCRdb applying MiXCR to the multiplex PCR reads. The sample includes under 350,000 distinct CDR3 sequences, 10% to 15% of them seen just once. The clonotype comes from a woman in her thirties with Graves' hyperthyroidism that later progressed to Graves' ophthalmopathy. The source material was blood. V gene TRBV6-1 combines with J gene TRBJ2-5; 13 nucleotides match TRBD2. The CDR3 DNA follows: TGTGCCAGCAGTGGGACTAGCGGGAGAAAGACCCAGTACTTC. Translating it yields CASSGTSGRKTQYF.